This T cell receptor (beta chain) was obtained from a study of Graves' ophthalmopathy and Graves' hyperthyroidism. Study as a whole: Ophthalmopathy not arising within 18 months of follow-up defined hyperthyroidism as stable.

Remarks on this clonotype: Its antigen is unidentified.

Regarding the study as a whole: Among thyroid clonotypes expanded above 0.001 frequency, most also appeared in blood.

Newly diagnosed hyperthyroidism donors, aged 18 to 65, duration under 2 months. This CDR3 is built from 15 residues. Losses at the gene ends were 3 bases for V and 13 bases for J; bases not matched to a gene: 9. Germline CDR1 and CDR2: ENHRY and SYGVKD. TCR beta CDR3 regions were amplified from RNA transcripts. RT-PCR with HTBI primers came first, then second-round multiplex PCR. MiXCR, applied by TCRdb to the multiplex PCR reads, yields one record per CDR3 protein. The repertoire has about 1.2 million distinct CDR3 sequences, approximately 35% of them found once; the top ten carry around 10%. Sequenced: peripheral blood or thyroid tissue (not recorded which). The V call is TRBV10-3, the J call TRBJ2-6; 10 bases are shared with TRBD2. This TCR was recovered from an adult man with Graves' hyperthyroidism. The CDR3 loop reads CAISERGLAEKVLTF. The CDR3 DNA sequence: TGTGCCATCAGTGAACGAGGACTAGCGGAGAAGGTCCTGACTTTC.